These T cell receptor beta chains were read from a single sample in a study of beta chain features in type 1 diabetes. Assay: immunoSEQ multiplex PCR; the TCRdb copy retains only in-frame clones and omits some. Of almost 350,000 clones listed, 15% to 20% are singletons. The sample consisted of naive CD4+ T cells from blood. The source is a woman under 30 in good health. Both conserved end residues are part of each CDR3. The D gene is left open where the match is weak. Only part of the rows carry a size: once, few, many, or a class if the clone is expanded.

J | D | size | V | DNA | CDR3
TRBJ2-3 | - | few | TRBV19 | TGTGCCAGTAATCTGCGGGTCACAGATACGCAGTATTTT | CASNLRVTDTQYF
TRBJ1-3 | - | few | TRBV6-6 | TGTGCCAGCAGCTCCACAGTAAACTCTGGAAACACCATATATTTT | CASSSTVNSGNTIYF
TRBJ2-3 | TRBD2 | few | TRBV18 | TGTGCCAGCTCACCACTGGGACTAGCGGGACGGAGGACAGATACGCAGTATTTT | CASSPLGLAGRRTDTQYF
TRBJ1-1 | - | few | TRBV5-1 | TGCGCCAGCAGCTTGGGTTCGGCGGGTGACACTGAAGCTTTCTTT | CASSLGSAGDTEAFF
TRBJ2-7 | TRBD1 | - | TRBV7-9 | TGTGCCAGCAGCTTAGAGACAGGGGGCGCATCCGAGCAGTACTTC | CASSLETGGASEQYF
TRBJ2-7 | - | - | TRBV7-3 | TGTGCCAGCAGCTTAACGTTAAGCGGACTGGAGTACGAGCAGTACTTC | CASSLTLSGLEYEQYF
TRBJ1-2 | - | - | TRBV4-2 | TGTGCCAGCAGCCAAGAAATGGACTTCGGAGGCTACACCTTC | CASSQEMDFGGYTF
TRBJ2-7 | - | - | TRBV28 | TGTGCCAGCAGCGGGGTCCGGGAGCAGTACTTC | CASSGVREQYF
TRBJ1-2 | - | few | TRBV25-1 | TGTGCCAGCCTAGGAACCCACTTCTATGGCTACACCTTC | CASLGTHFYGYTF
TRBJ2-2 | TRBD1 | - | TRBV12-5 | TGTGCTAGTGGTTTGGGACAGGGGAATACCGGGGAGCTGTTTTTT | CASGLGQGNTGELFF
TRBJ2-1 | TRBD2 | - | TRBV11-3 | TGTGCCAGCAGCTTAGTAGCGGGAGGGCCCAATGAGCAGTTCTTC | CASSLVAGGPNEQFF
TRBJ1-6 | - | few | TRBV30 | TGTGCCTGGAGCTCTAATTCACCCCTCCACTTT | CAWSSNSPLHF
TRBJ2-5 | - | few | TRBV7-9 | TGTGCCAGCAGCCACCCAACTGAGACCCAGTACTTC | CASSHPTETQYF
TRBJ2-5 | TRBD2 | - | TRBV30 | TGTGCCTGGAGACCCCGTCTAGCGGGAGTGGAGACCCAGTACTTC | CAWRPRLAGVETQYF
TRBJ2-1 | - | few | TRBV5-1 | TGCGCCAGCAGCTTGGGTGACTCGGATGAGCAGTTCTTC | CASSLGDSDEQFF
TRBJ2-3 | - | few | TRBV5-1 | TGCGCCAGCAGCTTGTCCGGACAGGGAGGGACAGATACGCAGTATTTT | CASSLSGQGGTDTQYF